What follows are 21 T cell receptor beta chains derived from one specimen sequenced in a study of blood T cells in healthy people across ages. The use of a sample-barcoded 5' primer and a J-beta primer mix characterized a second PCR of roughly 6 to 11 cycles. In TCRdb, the 5' RACE reads were re-called with MiXCR into one record per CDR3 protein. Of hundreds of thousands of distinct CDR3 sequences in the sample, roughly 32% are singletons; the top ten hold approximately 15%. Sequenced sample: blood. The receptors shown here come from a woman older than 75 in good health.

This clonotype was counted at least ten times. The chain joins TRBV5-1 to TRBJ2-7; D assignment may be TRBD1 or TRBD2 (5 bases each). Trimming took off 0 bases at V and 5 bases at J, with 15 bases between the two ends. The germline V gene has CDR1 SGHRS and CDR2 YFSETQ. The CDR3 consists of 15 residues. CDR3 in amino acids: CASSLEQGPSHEQYF. The CDR3 bases are TGCGCCAGCAGCTTGGAGCAGGGACCTTCTCACGAGCAGTACTTC.

Many counts were recorded for this clonotype. The chain employs TRBV7-3 and TRBJ1-2; D may be TRBD1 (6 bases). CDR3 length: 17 residues. V was shortened by 5 bases and J by 2 bases, with 21 bases between the two germline ends. Germline V gene sequence: CDR1 SGHTA, CDR2 FQGTGA. CDR3 bases: TGTGCCAGCAGCCCAGGGGTCTCCGGGACACTCAACTATGGCTACACCTTC. Protein sequence: CASSPGVSGTLNYGYTF.

A few counts support this clonotype. The chain recombines TRBV30 with TRBJ1-2; D gene uncertain. The CDR3 totals 15 residues. In germline, CDR1 is GTSNPN, CDR2 SVGIG (reference sequence). Trimming stripped 1 base from V and 4 bases from J, with 16 bases between. In DNA, the CDR3 is TGTGCCTGGAGTGCCGGACCTGAATTAGGCTATGGCTACACCTTC. Translation gives CAWSAGPELGYGYTF.

This clonotype appeared once. V usage is TRBV5-1 and J usage is TRBJ2-7, with 7 bases lining up with TRBD1. This CDR3 is 15 amino acids long. Germline CDR1 is SGHRS and CDR2 is YFSETQ. Trimming at V came to 6 bases and at J to 0 bases, leaving 9 bases not matched to a gene. CDR3 coding DNA: TGCGCCAGCAAGGACCGGGACAGCCCCTCCTACGAGCAGTACTTC. Protein sequence: CASKDRDSPSYEQYF.

The gene calls are TRBV9 and TRBJ2-7, with 7 positions matching TRBD1. Germline CDR1 is SGDLS and CDR2 is YYNGEE. J gave up 6 bases and V 3 bases, and 9 bases lay outside the gene matches. The CDR3 totals 14 residues. CDR3 bases: TGTGCCAGCAGCGCGGGAACAGGGGACGTCGAGCAGTACTTC. It encodes CASSAGTGDVEQYF.

The chain joins TRBV14 to TRBJ2-5, with TRBD2 as a possible D gene (6 bases). From germline, CDR1 is SGHDN and CDR2 FVKESK. V was cut by 1 base and J by 1 base, with 10 bases left in between. This CDR3 spans 15 amino acids. CDR3 protein: CASSQGRRVQETQYF. The CDR3 DNA reads as TGTGCCAGCAGCCAAGGGAGGAGGGTCCAAGAGACCCAGTACTTC.

The chain joins TRBV27 to TRBJ1-2; D not resolved. Trimming took 3 bases from V and 8 from J, leaving 16 bases between them. CDR1 and CDR2 (germline): MNHEY, SMNVEV (reference sequence). The CDR3 spans 14 residues. As DNA, the CDR3 is TGTGCCAGCAGTTTCCCATTCGGAAGCAAGGGCTACACCTTC. Translation: CASSFPFGSKGYTF.

The rearrangement uses TRBV24-1 and TRBJ2-1; no clear D. Trimming removed 10 bases from V and 4 bases from J, with 10 bases in between. This CDR3 has 12 residues. Germline V gene data show CDR1 as KGHDR and CDR2 as SFDVKD. The CDR3 protein is CATSTEYNEQFF. CDR3 coding DNA: TGTGCCACTTCGACTGAGTACAATGAGCAGTTCTTC.

This clonotype has a handful of counts. This chain joins TRBV11-2 and TRBJ1-1, with D possibly TRBD1 on 6 matching bases. CDR1 and CDR2 from the germline V gene are SGHAT and FQNNGV. V shed 4 bases and J shed 1 base, with 13 bases lying between them. The CDR3 has 15 residues. CDR3 in amino acids: CASSYQQGRNTEAFF. The CDR3 DNA follows: TGTGCCAGCAGCTATCAACAGGGAAGGAACACTGAAGCTTTCTTT. Using reference TRBV11-2 and TRBJ1-1 for the parts outside the CDR3, the full variable domain is EAGVAQSPRYKIIEKRQSVAFWCNPISGHATLYWYQQILGQGPKLLIQFQNNGVVDDSQLPKDRFSAERLKGVDSTLKIQPAKLEDSAVYLCASSYQQGRNTEAFFGQGTRLTVV.

This clonotype was detected ten times or more. The chain joins TRBV12-5 to TRBJ2-3; D is unclear. The germline V and J ends were trimmed by 3 bases and 5 bases, with 3 bases remaining between them. This CDR3 region has 11 residues. Germline lookup yields CDR1 LGHNT and CDR2 FRNRAP. The CDR3 here is CASGLGDTQYF. In DNA form, the CDR3 reads TGTGCTAGTGGTTTAGGAGATACGCAGTATTTT.

Worth noting for this clonotype: This may stem from a read error, because a much larger clone lies one nucleotide away. The rearrangement links TRBV6-1 to TRBJ2-7, with 8 bases fitting TRBD2. From germline, CDR1 is MNHNS and CDR2 SASEGT. The CDR3 has 19 amino acids. V lost 7 bases, J lost 1 base, and 21 bases stayed unmatched. The CDR3 DNA sequence: TGTGCCAGCATGTATCTTCCAGCGGGGGTTGGTAGGGGGTCCTACGAGCAGTACTTC. It is translated as CASMYLPAGVGRGSYEQYF.

V and J are TRBV20-1 and TRBJ2-5; D remains ambiguous. Trimming shortened V by 5 bases and J by 3 bases, and 7 bases separated the two germline ends. This CDR3 comprises 11 residues. Looked up from germline, CDR1 is DFQATT and CDR2 is SNEGSKA (reference sequence). In nucleotides, the CDR3 is TGCAGTGCTTTAAAAGAAGAGACCCAGTACTTC. Translating gives CSALKEETQYF.

The table lists this clonotype with many counts. The V and J genes are TRBV5-1 and TRBJ2-5; 10 bases line up with TRBD2. From germline, CDR1 is SGHRS and CDR2 YFSETQ. The CDR3 is 17 amino acids. Unmatched junction bases numbered 11, after V lost 0 bases and J lost 6 bases. The CDR3 loop is CASSLVSSGGPGKTQYF. The CDR3 DNA reads TGCGCCAGCAGCTTGGTGTCTAGCGGGGGCCCGGGTAAGACCCAGTACTTC.

This clonotype was seen a handful of times. A read error may be the cause here, since a much bigger clone is one base away. This sequence joins TRBV5-1 and TRBJ2-7; D possibly corresponds to TRBD2 (6 bases). This CDR3 has 14 amino acids. Germline V CDR1 and CDR2: SGHRS, YFSETQ. The germline V and J ends were trimmed by 1 base and 6 bases, with 14 bases remaining between them. The CDR3 DNA is TGCGCCAGCAGCTTGTCAGGACTGGGAGGCGAGCAGTACTTC. Its translation: CASSLSGLGGEQYF.

The CDR3 is CASSRVGGVTYEQYF. DNA for the CDR3: TGTGCCAGCAGCCGCGTCGGCGGGGTAACCTACGAGCAGTACTTC. The V gene is TRBV11-1, the J gene TRBJ2-7, with a possible D match to TRBD2 (6 bases). The CDR3 totals 15 residues. Germline V lookup: CDR1 SGHAT, CDR2 FQDESV (reference sequence). V was shortened by 5 bases and J by 2 bases, with 16 bases between the two germline ends.

The chain is built from TRBV4-3 and TRBJ2-3; D is unclear. Germline CDR1 LGHNA, CDR2 YSLEER. CDR3 length equals 18 residues. The V gene lost 0 bases and the J gene lost 0 bases, with 16 bases spanning the gap. The CDR3 DNA follows: TGCGCCAGCAGCCAAGAACCCAGATACGACCTGAGCACAGATACGCAGTATTTT. It translates to CASSQEPRYDLSTDTQYF.

In its sample, this clonotype was seen many times. The chain's CDR3 is CASSQEQGYEQYF. CDR3 sequence (DNA): TGCGCCAGCAGCCAAGAACAGGGTTACGAGCAGTACTTC. The chain carries TRBV4-3 and TRBJ2-7, with D possibly being TRBD1 (6 bases). This CDR3 is 13 amino acids long. Germline V gene lookup returns CDR1 LGHNA and CDR2 YSLEER. Trimming left V 0 bases short and J 4 bases short, with 7 bases between.

This clonotype was seen only a few times. The CDR3 coding sequence is TGTGCCAGCAGCCAAGATGGCGGGGGGGGCACTGAAGCTTTCTTT. Its translation is CASSQDGGGGTEAFF. The V gene is TRBV4-2, the J gene TRBJ1-1; TRBD1 might be the D (5 bases). Trimming took off 0 bases at V and 4 bases at J, with 12 bases between the two ends. Germline V gene data show CDR1 as LGHNA and CDR2 as YNFKEQ. The CDR3 is made up of 15 amino acids.

Only a few counts were recorded for this clonotype. The chain uses TRBV9 and TRBJ1-1; D may be TRBD1 (5 bases). CDR3 size: 16 residues. Per germline, CDR1 SGDLS and CDR2 YYNGEE. Trimming pared 1 base from V and 2 bases from J, leaving 15 bases between. In nucleotides, the CDR3 is TGTGCCAGCAGCGTAAATCCGAGGGGCGCAAACACTGAAGCTTTCTTT. As protein: CASSVNPRGANTEAFF.

This clonotype was detected many times. This chain joins TRBV12-3 or TRBV12-4 and TRBJ1-2; 7 bases agree with TRBD1. This CDR3 comprises 14 residues. V was pared by 6 bases and J by 8 bases, with 12 bases of the junction left unmatched. DNA of the CDR3: TGTGCCAGCAGACCTGACAGGGCGGACGACGGCTACACCTTC. This encodes CASRPDRADDGYTF.

This clonotype was counted ten times or more. The junction departs from germline at one end; a sequencing error may be responsible. The chain uses TRBV7-7 and TRBJ2-5; TRBD1 or TRBD2 may be the D gene (5 bases each). This CDR3 region has 14 residues. Germline CDR1 and CDR2: SSHAT and FNYEAQ (reference sequence). As DNA, the CDR3 is TGTGCTAGCAGCCTAATGGGGGAACAAGAGACCCAGTACTTC. This gives the protein CASSLMGEQETQYF.